The sequence of this T cell receptor beta chain was determined in a study of blood T cells in healthy people across ages. A sample-barcoded 5' primer and a J-beta primer mix were used in a second PCR of about 7 to 12 cycles. Each CDR3 protein gets one entry after TCRdb re-called the 5' RACE reads with MiXCR. The sample yields 450,000 to 700,000 distinct CDR3 sequences, roughly 28% seen once. The CDR3 length is 12 residues. This clonotype was counted between two and nine times. Each sample gave at least 7 million isolated PBMCs. Sequenced material: blood. The chain recombines TRBV21-1 with TRBJ2-2. TRBV21-1 represents a pseudogene. The clonotype was recovered from a woman between 70 and 85 years old in good health. The CDR3 is CASSMGIGELFF. The CDR3 DNA reads as TGTGCCAGCAGCATGGGAATCGGGGAGCTGTTTTTT.